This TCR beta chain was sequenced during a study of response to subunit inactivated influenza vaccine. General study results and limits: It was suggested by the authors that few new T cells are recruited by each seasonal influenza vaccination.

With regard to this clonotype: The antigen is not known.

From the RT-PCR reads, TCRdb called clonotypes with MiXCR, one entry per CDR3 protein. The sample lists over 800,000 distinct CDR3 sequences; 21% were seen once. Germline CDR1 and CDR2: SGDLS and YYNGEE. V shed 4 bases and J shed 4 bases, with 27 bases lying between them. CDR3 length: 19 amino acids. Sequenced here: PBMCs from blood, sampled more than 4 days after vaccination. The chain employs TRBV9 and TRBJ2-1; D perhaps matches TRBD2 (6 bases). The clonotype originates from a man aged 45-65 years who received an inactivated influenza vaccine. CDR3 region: CASSTDPRPLALEYNEQFF. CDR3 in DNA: TGTGCCAGCAGCACCGACCCCCGCCCTCTAGCGCTCGAGTACAATGAGCAGTTCTTC.